These 23 T cell receptor beta chains were all obtained from the same sample, sequenced in a study of cytomegalovirus exposure and HLA in healthy donors. PCR employed 60 Vbeta and 13 Jbeta primers. The repertoire was sequenced with immunoSEQ multiplex PCR; TCRdb's copy has only in-frame clones and lacks some. The sample yields around 140,000 clones, around 73% seen once. The sequencing sample was made of PBMCs. The receptor source for this set is a female donor in good health and CMV-seronegative.

The V call is TRBV28, the J call TRBJ1-5, with D maybe TRBD1 (5 bases). Trimming stripped 5 bases from V and 0 bases from J, with 14 bases between. Germline CDR1 reads MDHEN; CDR2 reads SYDVKM. The CDR3 extends over 16 amino acids. DNA of the CDR3: TGTGCCAGCAGTCCGGGACTGGTATATAGCAATCAGCCCCAGCATTTT. This codes for CASSPGLVYSNQPQHF.

This sequence joins TRBV7-3 and TRBJ2-7, with 8 bases aligning to TRBD1. The CDR3 is 16 residues long. After removal of 7 bases from V and 6 bases from J, the junction contained 17 bases not matched to a gene. Germline V lookup: CDR1 SGHTA, CDR2 FQGTGA. Here the CDR3 DNA reads TGTGCCAGCACCCCAATGAGTTGTGGACAGGGACCCGAGCAGTACTTC. It specifies CASTPMSCGQGPEQYF.

The chain combines TRBV19 with TRBJ1-5, with D possibly being TRBD1 (6 bases). CDR1 is LNHDA and CDR2 is SQIVND in the germline V gene (reference sequence). V was trimmed by 6 bases and J by 3 bases, leaving 15 bases between them. There are 15 residues in the CDR3. CDR3 DNA: TGTGCCAGTAGCAGGGGTGCAGGGCTCAATCAGCCCCAGCATTTT. Translation: CASSRGAGLNQPQHF.

This clone has a single count. The chain carries TRBV10-3 and TRBJ1-2, with 7 bases that match TRBD1. The CDR3 is 14 amino acids. V dropped 7 bases and J dropped 1; count of bases not matched to a gene: 6. In germline, CDR1 is ENHRY, CDR2 SYGVKD. This chain's CDR3 is CAINRQGINYGYTF. CDR3 DNA: TGTGCCATCAATCGACAGGGTATTAACTATGGCTACACCTTC.

V gene TRBV5-4 combines with J gene TRBJ1-1; 7 bases line up with TRBD1. This CDR3 spans 18 amino acids. Germline V gene data show CDR1 as SGHNT and CDR2 as YYREEE (reference sequence). The V gene end was trimmed by 4 bases and the J gene end by 0 bases; junction bases not matched to a gene: 15. This chain's CDR3 is CASSTLTGSLPMNTEAFF. The CDR3 DNA reads TGTGCCAGCAGCACACTGACAGGGAGCCTCCCCATGAACACTGAAGCTTTCTTT.

The chain has TRBV7-2 and TRBJ2-1; D possibly corresponds to TRBD1 (5 bases). There are 15 residues in the CDR3. Trimming took 1 base from V and 4 from J, leaving 11 bases between them. Germline loops: CDR1 SGHTA, CDR2 FQGNSA. The CDR3 loop reads CASSLEQARYNEQFF. Here the CDR3 DNA reads TGTGCCAGCAGCTTAGAACAGGCCCGATACAATGAGCAGTTCTTC. The full variable domain, with the rest looked up from reference TRBV7-2 and TRBJ2-1, is GAGVSQSPSNKVTEKGKDVELRCDPISGHTALYWYRQSLGQGLEFLIYFQGNSAPDKSGLPSDRFSAERTGGSVSTLTIQRTQQEDSAVYLCASSLEQARYNEQFFGPGTRLTVL.

The chain uses TRBV5-4 and TRBJ1-4, with D maybe TRBD1 (5 bases). The V end was cut by 4 bases, the J end by 5 bases, with 15 bases between. This CDR3 spans 15 amino acids. Looked up from germline, CDR1 is SGHNT and CDR2 is YYREEE (reference sequence). The CDR3, as DNA: TGTGCCAGCAGCCGCTTCGGCAGGGAAAATGAAAAACTGTTTTTT. It codes for CASSRFGRENEKLFF.

This chain links TRBV11-2 with TRBJ2-2; no reliable D call. The CDR3 is 11 residues long. Trimming took 5 bases from V and 9 from J, leaving 7 bases between them. Germline CDR1 is SGHAT and CDR2 is FQNNGV. The CDR3, as DNA: TGTGCCAGCAGCCCCCTCCGGGAGCTGTTTTTT. Translating gives CASSPLRELFF.

This chain connects TRBV5-4 to TRBJ1-4, with a weak D call TRBD1 (5 bases). V lost 4 bases to trimming and J lost 8 bases, with 21 bases between them. The CDR3 covers 16 residues. CDR1 and CDR2 from the germline V gene are SGHNT and YYREEE (reference sequence). The DNA of the CDR3 is TGTGCCAGCAGCCAAGGGGCAGGGCGGGGGAACGAAAAACTGTTTTTT. This encodes CASSQGAGRGNEKLFF.

This chain connects TRBV30 to TRBJ1-3; 9 bases fit TRBD1. Germline V CDR1 and CDR2: GTSNPN, SVGIG (reference sequence). Trimming cost V 0 bases and J 8 bases; bases outside gene matches: 5. This CDR3 has 14 amino acids. This CDR3 reads CAWSVGTGRDTIYF. The CDR3 bases are TGTGCCTGGAGTGTAGGGACAGGGAGGGACACCATATATTTT.

The CDR3 region has the DNA TGTGCCAGCAGGCGGGACGCCGGTACCTATGGCTACACCTTC. It is translated as CASRRDAGTYGYTF. The V gene is TRBV14, the J gene TRBJ1-2; a possible D gene is TRBD1 (5 bases). Trimming left V 6 bases short and J 4 bases short, with 15 bases between. This CDR3 is built from 14 residues. Germline V gives CDR1 SGHDN, CDR2 FVKESK.

This clone is medium-sized within its sample. The chain is built from TRBV6-6 and TRBJ2-7; D is perhaps TRBD1 (7 bases). Germline V gives CDR1 MNHNY, CDR2 SVGAGI (reference sequence). The CDR3 totals 15 residues. V lost 6 bases and J lost 0, with 15 bases in between. CDR3 protein: CASSPRRGPSYEQYF. The DNA of the CDR3 is TGTGCCAGCAGCCCCAGGAGGGGGCCCTCCTACGAGCAGTACTTC.

The chain employs TRBV28 and TRBJ2-7; perhaps TRBD2 as D (5 bases). Germline values: CDR1 MDHEN, CDR2 SYDVKM. The V end lost 2 bases, the J end lost 2 bases, and 10 bases lay between the germline ends. CDR3 length equals 14 residues. The CDR3, as DNA: TGTGCCAGCAGTTTAATAGGGAGTCCCTACGAGCAGTACTTC. Translated, it gives CASSLIGSPYEQYF.

The V call is TRBV27, the J call TRBJ1-4, with 9 bases lining up with TRBD1. This CDR3 is 16 amino acids long. Germline CDR1 reads MNHEY; CDR2 reads SMNVEV (reference sequence). V gave up 5 bases and J gave up 6 bases; unmatched junction bases: 10. CDR3 DNA: TGTGCCAGCAGTCGTCGCACAGGGGGCGCATATGAAAAACTGTTTTTT. This translates into CASSRRTGGAYEKLFF.

The rearrangement links TRBV2 to TRBJ2-5; 9 bases line up with TRBD1. This CDR3 spans 13 amino acids. After removal of 10 bases from V and 3 bases from J, the junction contained 6 bases not matched to a gene. Germline CDR1 reads SNHLY; CDR2 reads FYNNEI. The CDR3 DNA reads as TGTGCCACCTGGGGACAGGGAAAAGAGACCCAGTACTTC. Amino acids: CATWGQGKETQYF.

The V call is TRBV7-9, the J call TRBJ2-1, with 10 bases identical to TRBD2. The CDR3 totals 16 residues. Germline CDR1 reads SEHNR; CDR2 reads FQNEAQ (reference sequence). V was pared by 1 base and J by 7 bases, with 7 bases of the junction left unmatched. CDR3 bases: TGTGCCAGCAGCTTAGTGGGGCTAGCGGGAGAGAATGAGCAGTTCTTC. Translated: CASSLVGLAGENEQFF.

The genes are TRBV28 and TRBJ1-4, with TRBD1 matching over 7 bases. Germline V CDR1 and CDR2: MDHEN, SYDVKM. V dropped 6 bases and J dropped 7; count of bases not matched to a gene: 8. The CDR3 is 14 residues long. The CDR3 loop is CASRTGTDIEKLFF. As DNA, the CDR3 is TGTGCCAGCAGGACAGGGACGGATATTGAAAAACTGTTTTTT. The full variable domain, rest sourced from reference TRBV28 and TRBJ1-4, is DVKVTQSSRYLVKRTGEKVFLECVQDMDHENMFWYRQDPGLGLRLIYFSYDVKMKEKGDIPEGYSVSREKKERFSLILESASTNQTSMYLCASRTGTDIEKLFFGSGTQLSVL.

The J gene is TRBJ2-1, the V gene TRBV7-9; maybe TRBD1 (6 bases). Trimming took off 1 base at V and 7 bases at J, with 23 bases between the two ends. The CDR3 extends over 18 amino acids. Per germline, CDR1 SEHNR and CDR2 FQNEAQ (reference sequence). The CDR3, as DNA: TGTGCCAGCAGCTTAGTCGTGGGGGCCCCACTGCTGAAGAATGAGCAGTTCTTC. It encodes CASSLVVGAPLLKNEQFF.

In this sample, this clone turned up once. The chain uses TRBV30 and TRBJ2-7, with TRBD2 identical over 7 bases. The CDR3 extends over 12 amino acids. J was trimmed by 4 bases and V by 3 bases; bases with no gene match: 3. Germline CDR1 is GTSNPN and CDR2 is SVGIG (reference sequence). CDR3 in amino acids: CAWRDGGYEQYF. As DNA, the CDR3 is TGTGCCTGGAGAGACGGGGGGTACGAGCAGTACTTC. Supplemented by reference TRBV30 and TRBJ2-7, the full variable domain reads SQTIHQWPATLVQPVGSPLSLECTVEGTSNPNLYWYRQAAGRGLQLLFYSVGIGQISSEVPQNLSASRPQDRQFILSSKKLLLSDSGFYLCAWRDGGYEQYFGPGTRLTVT.

The table lists this clone with a few counts. The rearrangement uses TRBV15 and TRBJ2-1, with 8 bases lining up with TRBD2. The CDR3 extends over 16 amino acids. The J segment lost 4 bases and the V segment lost 0 bases, leaving 5 bases of the junction unmatched. CDR1 is LNHNV and CDR2 is YYDKDF in the germline V gene (reference sequence). Here the CDR3 DNA reads TGTGCCACCAGCAGAGATGCGGGGGGCTCTTACAATGAGCAGTTCTTC. Its protein is CATSRDAGGSYNEQFF.

This clone has more than one count but fewer than ten. The gene calls are TRBV5-1 and TRBJ2-1; 11 bases fit TRBD2. From germline, CDR1 is SGHRS and CDR2 YFSETQ. The trim removed 0 bases at V and 3 bases at J, leaving 17 bases unmatched. CDR3 length equals 21 residues. CDR3 bases: TGCGCCAGCAGCTTGGCCAAGTCAGGGCTAGCGGGAGGCTCCGGCTACAATGAGCAGTTCTTC. Residues: CASSLAKSGLAGGSGYNEQFF.

This clone occurred once. The chain is built from TRBV19 and TRBJ2-3; a possible D gene is TRBD1 (6 bases). CDR3 length: 15 amino acids. Per germline, CDR1 LNHDA and CDR2 SQIVND (reference sequence). V lost 5 bases and J 0 bases, leaving 12 bases between the germline ends. The CDR3 DNA follows: TGTGCCAGTAGTCTACGAACAGGGAGCACAGATACGCAGTATTTT. Protein product: CASSLRTGSTDTQYF.

This chain joins TRBV6-4 and TRBJ2-7, with TRBD1 matching over 7 bases. Looked up from germline, CDR1 is MRHNA and CDR2 is SNTAGT. The CDR3 loop spans 16 amino acids. V lost 5 bases to trimming and J lost 1 base; unmatched junction nucleotides: 11. CDR3 DNA: TGTGCCAGCAGTCTTCGGGACAGCCACAATTCCTACGAGCAGTACTTC. Protein: CASSLRDSHNSYEQYF.